A selection of T cell receptor beta chains follows, all from one sample in a study of blood T cell repertoires in COVID-19. The protocol was immunoSEQ multiplex PCR, while the TCRdb copy is restricted to in-frame clones and leaves out a portion. The sample has more than 200,000 clones, just over 85% seen once. The specimen was peripheral blood. All receptors derive from a man at least 80 years old with acute or convalescent COVID-19. Both conserved end residues are part of each CDR3. Each record gives: clone size, CDR3 length, D gene, J gene, V gene, CDR3 DNA, CDR3 protein. A D gene is named only where the DNA matches it firmly. Not all rows give a size; the values are once, few, many and, for expanded clones, a class.

clone_size: -
cdr3_length: 16
d_call: TRBD2
j_call: TRBJ2-2
v_call: TRBV7-6
cdr3_nt: TGTGCCAGCAGCTTAGCGGGCGGGAGGTACACCGGGGAGCTGTTTTTT
cdr3_aa: CASSLAGGRYTGELFF

clone_size: once
cdr3_length: 16
d_call: TRBD1
j_call: TRBJ1-4
v_call: TRBV19
cdr3_nt: TGTGCCAGTAGTCTCTATCAGGGGGCGGCTAATGAAAAACTGTTTTTT
cdr3_aa: CASSLYQGAANEKLFF

clone_size: -
cdr3_length: 14
d_call: TRBD2
j_call: TRBJ2-3
v_call: TRBV6-5
cdr3_nt: TGTGCCAGCACGACTAGCGGAGGACTGAGTACGCAGTATTTT
cdr3_aa: CASTTSGGLSTQYF

clone_size: -
cdr3_length: 13
d_call: -
j_call: TRBJ1-5
v_call: TRBV30
cdr3_nt: TGTGCCTGGTCTGCTGGCCTTATGCAGCCCCAGCATTTT
cdr3_aa: CAWSAGLMQPQHF

clone_size: -
cdr3_length: 12
d_call: -
j_call: TRBJ2-2
v_call: TRBV5-8
cdr3_nt: TGTGCCAGCAGCTTGTTCATCGGGGAGCTGTTTTTT
cdr3_aa: CASSLFIGELFF

clone_size: few
cdr3_length: 16
d_call: -
j_call: TRBJ2-2
v_call: TRBV2
cdr3_nt: TGTGCCAGCAAGTGGGGGAGGACAGGGAACACCGGGGAGCTGTTTTTT
cdr3_aa: CASKWGRTGNTGELFF

clone_size: -
cdr3_length: 16
d_call: -
j_call: TRBJ1-4
v_call: TRBV3-1/TRBV3-2
cdr3_nt: TGTGCCAGCAGCCATAGGGTTGGCGGGGCCTCTGAAAAACTGTTTTTT
cdr3_aa: CASSHRVGGASEKLFF

clone_size: -
cdr3_length: 17
d_call: TRBD1
j_call: TRBJ2-1
v_call: TRBV28
cdr3_nt: TGTGCCAGCAGCCTACCCCGAGGGACAGTCAATGTGAATGAGCAGTTCTTC
cdr3_aa: CASSLPRGTVNVNEQFF

clone_size: -
cdr3_length: 16
d_call: TRBD2
j_call: TRBJ2-1
v_call: TRBV5-4
cdr3_nt: TGTGCCAGCAGCAACGGCGGGAGCAGCTCCTACAATGAGCAGTTCTTC
cdr3_aa: CASSNGGSSSYNEQFF

clone_size: -
cdr3_length: 14
d_call: -
j_call: TRBJ1-2
v_call: TRBV19
cdr3_nt: TGTGCCAGTAGTATAGCGCGGGACCCAAACAGCTACACCTTC
cdr3_aa: CASSIARDPNSYTF

clone_size: -
cdr3_length: 16
d_call: TRBD1
j_call: TRBJ1-3
v_call: TRBV5-5
cdr3_nt: TGTGCCAGCAGCCTGGCAGGGGGACTCTCTGGAAACACCATATATTTT
cdr3_aa: CASSLAGGLSGNTIYF

clone_size: -
cdr3_length: 14
d_call: -
j_call: TRBJ2-7
v_call: TRBV6-5
cdr3_nt: TGTGCCAGCAGACCCCAGACCCGCTCGGGCGAGCAGTACTTC
cdr3_aa: CASRPQTRSGEQYF

clone_size: -
cdr3_length: 15
d_call: TRBD2
j_call: TRBJ2-1
v_call: TRBV9
cdr3_nt: TGTGCCAGCAGCTCTCTAGCGGGAGGGCTCAATGAGCAGTTCTTC
cdr3_aa: CASSSLAGGLNEQFF

clone_size: -
cdr3_length: 14
d_call: TRBD2
j_call: TRBJ2-1
v_call: TRBV18
cdr3_nt: TGTGCCAGCTCACCACCCTCTCCGGGAGGGGAGCAGTTCTTC
cdr3_aa: CASSPPSPGGEQFF

clone_size: -
cdr3_length: 14
d_call: -
j_call: TRBJ2-3
v_call: TRBV3-1/TRBV3-2
cdr3_nt: TGTGCCAGCAGCCATAGGACTAGCACAGATACGCAGTATTTT
cdr3_aa: CASSHRTSTDTQYF

clone_size: -
cdr3_length: 13
d_call: -
j_call: TRBJ1-2
v_call: TRBV18
cdr3_nt: TGTGCCAGCTCGACTGGGAGTGTCTATGGCTACACCTTC
cdr3_aa: CASSTGSVYGYTF

clone_size: -
cdr3_length: 17
d_call: TRBD1
j_call: TRBJ1-6
v_call: TRBV9
cdr3_nt: TGTGCCAGCAGCCAGCGGACAGGCCCTTTTAGTAATTCACCCCTCCACTTT
cdr3_aa: CASSQRTGPFSNSPLHF

clone_size: -
cdr3_length: 17
d_call: TRBD2
j_call: TRBJ2-1
v_call: TRBV11-3
cdr3_nt: TGTGCCAGCAGCTTAGATCAAAAAGCGGGAGGAAGGAATGAGCAGTTCTTC
cdr3_aa: CASSLDQKAGGRNEQFF

clone_size: -
cdr3_length: 13
d_call: TRBD1
j_call: TRBJ1-5
v_call: TRBV30
cdr3_nt: TGTGCCTGGGGTACACAGGGGAATCAGCCCCAGCATTTT
cdr3_aa: CAWGTQGNQPQHF

clone_size: -
cdr3_length: 18
d_call: TRBD2
j_call: TRBJ2-7
v_call: TRBV28
cdr3_nt: TGTGCCAGCAGCCACCGTCCCCGCAGCGGGAGGCGGGGCTACGAGCAGTACTTC
cdr3_aa: CASSHRPRSGRRGYEQYF

clone_size: -
cdr3_length: 13
d_call: -
j_call: TRBJ1-2
v_call: TRBV24-1
cdr3_nt: TGTGCCACCAGTGATGGCCCTAGGTTGGGCTACACCTTC
cdr3_aa: CATSDGPRLGYTF

clone_size: -
cdr3_length: 19
d_call: TRBD1
j_call: TRBJ2-1
v_call: TRBV11-2
cdr3_nt: TGTGCCAGCAGATTAAATCTGGGGATGGACAGGGGGTCCTACAATGAGCAGTTCTTC
cdr3_aa: CASRLNLGMDRGSYNEQFF

clone_size: -
cdr3_length: 16
d_call: -
j_call: TRBJ2-1
v_call: TRBV15
cdr3_nt: TGTGCCACCAGCAGACGAGCGGAGAGCTCCTACAATGAGCAGTTCTTC
cdr3_aa: CATSRRAESSYNEQFF

clone_size: -
cdr3_length: 14
d_call: -
j_call: TRBJ2-5
v_call: TRBV2
cdr3_nt: TGTGCCAGCAGTTACAGGGGGGGACTGTCTTCGGGGTACTTC
cdr3_aa: CASSYRGGLSSGYF

clone_size: -
cdr3_length: 14
d_call: -
j_call: TRBJ1-6
v_call: TRBV6-5
cdr3_nt: TGTGCCAGCAGTTCGACAGGACCTAATTCACCCCTCCACTTT
cdr3_aa: CASSSTGPNSPLHF

clone_size: -
cdr3_length: 13
d_call: -
j_call: TRBJ1-2
v_call: TRBV6-6
cdr3_nt: TGTGCCAGCAGTTACTCGGAGGTTGGAGGCTACACCTTC
cdr3_aa: CASSYSEVGGYTF

clone_size: -
cdr3_length: 12
d_call: -
j_call: TRBJ2-1
v_call: TRBV18
cdr3_nt: TGTGCCAGCTCCCGACAGAACAATGAGCAGTTCTTC
cdr3_aa: CASSRQNNEQFF

clone_size: -
cdr3_length: 13
d_call: -
j_call: TRBJ1-6
v_call: TRBV5-1
cdr3_nt: TGCGCCAGCAGCTTGGACAGGGAGTCACCCCTCCACTTT
cdr3_aa: CASSLDRESPLHF

clone_size: -
cdr3_length: 13
d_call: TRBD1
j_call: TRBJ2-5
v_call: TRBV9
cdr3_nt: TGTGCCAGCAGCCTGGACAGGCAAGAGACCCAGTACTTC
cdr3_aa: CASSLDRQETQYF

clone_size: -
cdr3_length: 15
d_call: -
j_call: TRBJ1-2
v_call: TRBV6-5
cdr3_nt: TGTGCCAGCAAGAGCTCCGGGACACAGGGTTGGGGCTACACCTTC
cdr3_aa: CASKSSGTQGWGYTF

clone_size: -
cdr3_length: 15
d_call: TRBD1
j_call: TRBJ2-5
v_call: TRBV6-5
cdr3_nt: TGTGCCAGCAGGGAGGACAGGGGCTTTCTAGAGACCCAGTACTTC
cdr3_aa: CASREDRGFLETQYF

clone_size: -
cdr3_length: 15
d_call: -
j_call: TRBJ2-3
v_call: TRBV6-1
cdr3_nt: TGTGCCAGCAGTGAAAGGACTGCTAGCACAGATACGCAGTATTTT
cdr3_aa: CASSERTASTDTQYF

clone_size: -
cdr3_length: 13
d_call: -
j_call: TRBJ2-7
v_call: TRBV30
cdr3_nt: TGTGCCTGGAGCCCTACCGTCTCCTACGAGCAGTACTTC
cdr3_aa: CAWSPTVSYEQYF

clone_size: -
cdr3_length: 15
d_call: -
j_call: TRBJ1-5
v_call: TRBV28
cdr3_nt: TGTGCCAGCAGTTCACAGGGATTTGGCAATCAGCCCCAGCATTTT
cdr3_aa: CASSSQGFGNQPQHF

clone_size: -
cdr3_length: 18
d_call: -
j_call: TRBJ2-7
v_call: TRBV11-2
cdr3_nt: TGTGCCAGCAGCCTACTCCAGGGGATAGCCATCGGCTCCTACGAGCAGTACTTC
cdr3_aa: CASSLLQGIAIGSYEQYF

clone_size: -
cdr3_length: 14
d_call: TRBD1
j_call: TRBJ1-5
v_call: TRBV3-1/TRBV3-2
cdr3_nt: TGTGCCAGCAGCCTACAGGGGGCGAATCAGCCCCAGCATTTT
cdr3_aa: CASSLQGANQPQHF

clone_size: -
cdr3_length: 16
d_call: -
j_call: TRBJ2-1
v_call: TRBV7-3
cdr3_nt: TGTGCCAGCAGGTTTTCGGGTCCTAGCTCCTACAATGAGCAGTTCTTC
cdr3_aa: CASRFSGPSSYNEQFF

clone_size: -
cdr3_length: 15
d_call: TRBD1
j_call: TRBJ1-5
v_call: TRBV4-1
cdr3_nt: TGCGCCAGCAGCCAAGGACAGGGGAGCAATCAGCCCCAGCATTTT
cdr3_aa: CASSQGQGSNQPQHF

clone_size: -
cdr3_length: 15
d_call: -
j_call: TRBJ1-1
v_call: TRBV28
cdr3_nt: TGTGCCAGCAGTGGACCTAGAGGGATGAACACTGAAGCTTTCTTT
cdr3_aa: CASSGPRGMNTEAFF

clone_size: -
cdr3_length: 16
d_call: TRBD1
j_call: TRBJ1-4
v_call: TRBV6-5
cdr3_nt: TGTGCCAGCAGTTACGGACAGGGGGCAACTAATGAAAAACTGTTTTTT
cdr3_aa: CASSYGQGATNEKLFF

clone_size: -
cdr3_length: 13
d_call: -
j_call: TRBJ1-1
v_call: TRBV28
cdr3_nt: TGTGCCAGCAGTTTAAGCAGGTCTGGTGAAGCTTTCTTT
cdr3_aa: CASSLSRSGEAFF

clone_size: -
cdr3_length: 14
d_call: TRBD2
j_call: TRBJ2-5
v_call: TRBV4-1
cdr3_nt: TGCGCCAGCAGCCAACTAGCGGGGCGAGAGACCCAGTACTTC
cdr3_aa: CASSQLAGRETQYF

clone_size: -
cdr3_length: 16
d_call: TRBD2
j_call: TRBJ2-1
v_call: TRBV7-2
cdr3_nt: TGTGCCAGCAGCCCCGCGGGGACTAGCTGGTACAATGAGCAGTTCTTC
cdr3_aa: CASSPAGTSWYNEQFF

clone_size: -
cdr3_length: 15
d_call: TRBD1
j_call: TRBJ1-5
v_call: TRBV2
cdr3_nt: TGTGCCAGCAGAGGGACAGTGTATAGCAATCAGCCCCAGCATTTT
cdr3_aa: CASRGTVYSNQPQHF

clone_size: -
cdr3_length: 15
d_call: TRBD1
j_call: TRBJ1-4
v_call: TRBV5-4
cdr3_nt: TGTGCCAGCAGCTCCAGGACAGGGGGCGTCGAAAAACTGTTTTTT
cdr3_aa: CASSSRTGGVEKLFF

clone_size: -
cdr3_length: 14
d_call: -
j_call: TRBJ1-3
v_call: TRBV18
cdr3_nt: TGTGCCAGCTCCCGACAGAGCTCTGGAAACACCATATATTTT
cdr3_aa: CASSRQSSGNTIYF

clone_size: -
cdr3_length: 14
d_call: TRBD2
j_call: TRBJ2-3
v_call: TRBV18
cdr3_nt: TGTGCCAGCTCACTGCTAGCGGGACAAGATACGCAGTATTTT
cdr3_aa: CASSLLAGQDTQYF

clone_size: -
cdr3_length: 12
d_call: -
j_call: TRBJ2-5
v_call: TRBV30
cdr3_nt: TGTGCCTGGGGACATACGAGGGAGACCCAGTACTTC
cdr3_aa: CAWGHTRETQYF

clone_size: -
cdr3_length: 16
d_call: -
j_call: TRBJ1-1
v_call: TRBV11-2
cdr3_nt: TGTGCCAGCAGCTTAGGTCTCCTACAGGGTGGAGCTGAAGCTTTCTTT
cdr3_aa: CASSLGLLQGGAEAFF

clone_size: -
cdr3_length: 13
d_call: TRBD2
j_call: TRBJ2-5
v_call: TRBV2
cdr3_nt: TGTGCCAGCAGCGGTTTGAGGGGAGGGGACCAGTACTTC
cdr3_aa: CASSGLRGGDQYF